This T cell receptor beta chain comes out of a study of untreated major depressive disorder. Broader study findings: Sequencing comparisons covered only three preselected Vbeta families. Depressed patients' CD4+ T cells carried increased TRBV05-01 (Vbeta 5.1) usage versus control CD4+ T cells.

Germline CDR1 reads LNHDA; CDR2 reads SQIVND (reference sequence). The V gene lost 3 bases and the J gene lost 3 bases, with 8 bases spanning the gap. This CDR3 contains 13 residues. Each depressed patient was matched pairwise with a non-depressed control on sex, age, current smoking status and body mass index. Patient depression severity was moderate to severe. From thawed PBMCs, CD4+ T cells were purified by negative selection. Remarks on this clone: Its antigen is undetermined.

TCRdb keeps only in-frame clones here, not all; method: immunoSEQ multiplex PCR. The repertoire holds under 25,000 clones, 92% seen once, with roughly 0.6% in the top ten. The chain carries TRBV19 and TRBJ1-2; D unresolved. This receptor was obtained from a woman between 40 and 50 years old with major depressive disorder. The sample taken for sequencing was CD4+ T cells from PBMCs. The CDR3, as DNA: TGTGCCAGTAGTATTATGGCGGACTATGGCTACACCTTC. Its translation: CASSIMADYGYTF. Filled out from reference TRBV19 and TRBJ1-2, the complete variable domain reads DGGITQSPKYLFRKEGQNVTLSCEQNLNHDAMYWYRQDPGQGLRLIYYSQIVNDFQKGDIAEGYSVSREKKESFPLTVTSAQKNPTAFYLCASSIMADYGYTFGSGTRLTVV.